This entry lists 3 T cell receptor beta chains sequenced from one sample in a study of cytomegalovirus exposure and HLA in healthy donors. Vbeta (60) and Jbeta (13) primers were used in the PCR. Data came from immunoSEQ multiplex PCR; TCRdb stores just in-frame clones and leaves some out. The sample has about 130,000 clones; approximately 82% are singletons. Material for sequencing was PBMCs. The origin of the receptors is a man aged 50 to 60 in good health and CMV-seronegative.

The chain couples TRBV11-1 to TRBJ1-1, with D possibly being TRBD1 (6 bases). Germline CDR1 SGHAT, CDR2 FQDESV (reference sequence). V lost 7 bases, J lost 2 bases, and 14 bases lay in between. The CDR3 is made up of 14 amino acids. The CDR3 loop reads CASTNRGANTEAFF. CDR3 sequence (DNA): TGTGCCAGCACCAACCGGGGGGCAAACACTGAAGCTTTCTTT.

This chain uses TRBV19 with TRBJ2-1; TRBD1 aligns across 8 bases. Germline V CDR1 and CDR2: LNHDA, SQIVND (reference sequence). The CDR3 is made up of 14 amino acids. Trimming took 7 bases from V and 3 from J; bases not matched to a gene: 5. CDR3 in DNA: TGTGCCAGTACGACAGGGGACCTCTACAATGAGCAGTTCTTC. This codes for CASTTGDLYNEQFF.

The chain combines TRBV6-5 with TRBJ1-5; weak D call: TRBD1 (5 bases). The V gene lost 0 bases and the J gene lost 5 bases, with 5 bases spanning the gap. CDR1 MNHEY and CDR2 SVGAGI come from the germline V gene. CDR3 size: 13 residues. As DNA, the CDR3 is TGTGCCAGCAGTTACTCAGGGGATCAGCCCCAGCATTTT. It specifies CASSYSGDQPQHF.